What follows describes a single TCR beta chain. The data stem from a study of PD-1 blockade in classical Hodgkin lymphoma. Time point here: cycle 4 day 1 (C4D1), after less than seven weeks of nivolumab. After autologous stem cell transplantation all patients relapsed, and prior brentuximab vedotin exposure differed between cohorts. V lost 3 bases, J lost 9 bases, and 15 bases lay in between. CDR1 and CDR2 (germline): MDHEN, SYDVKM. The CDR3 is 14 amino acids. Clones were sequenced by immunoSEQ multiplex PCR, and TCRdb holds only the in-frame ones, with some missing. The sample lists approximately 41,000 clones; less than 75% were seen once.

The V and J genes are TRBV28 and TRBJ1-5, with D uncertain. This receptor was obtained from a human donor with classical Hodgkin lymphoma. This specimen was peripheral blood mononuclear cells (PBMCs), taken before the fourth cycle of nivolumab. The CDR3 DNA reads TGTGCCAGCAGTTTGGAAGAACCACGAAGGCCCCAGCATTTT. Translation gives CASSLEEPRRPQHF.